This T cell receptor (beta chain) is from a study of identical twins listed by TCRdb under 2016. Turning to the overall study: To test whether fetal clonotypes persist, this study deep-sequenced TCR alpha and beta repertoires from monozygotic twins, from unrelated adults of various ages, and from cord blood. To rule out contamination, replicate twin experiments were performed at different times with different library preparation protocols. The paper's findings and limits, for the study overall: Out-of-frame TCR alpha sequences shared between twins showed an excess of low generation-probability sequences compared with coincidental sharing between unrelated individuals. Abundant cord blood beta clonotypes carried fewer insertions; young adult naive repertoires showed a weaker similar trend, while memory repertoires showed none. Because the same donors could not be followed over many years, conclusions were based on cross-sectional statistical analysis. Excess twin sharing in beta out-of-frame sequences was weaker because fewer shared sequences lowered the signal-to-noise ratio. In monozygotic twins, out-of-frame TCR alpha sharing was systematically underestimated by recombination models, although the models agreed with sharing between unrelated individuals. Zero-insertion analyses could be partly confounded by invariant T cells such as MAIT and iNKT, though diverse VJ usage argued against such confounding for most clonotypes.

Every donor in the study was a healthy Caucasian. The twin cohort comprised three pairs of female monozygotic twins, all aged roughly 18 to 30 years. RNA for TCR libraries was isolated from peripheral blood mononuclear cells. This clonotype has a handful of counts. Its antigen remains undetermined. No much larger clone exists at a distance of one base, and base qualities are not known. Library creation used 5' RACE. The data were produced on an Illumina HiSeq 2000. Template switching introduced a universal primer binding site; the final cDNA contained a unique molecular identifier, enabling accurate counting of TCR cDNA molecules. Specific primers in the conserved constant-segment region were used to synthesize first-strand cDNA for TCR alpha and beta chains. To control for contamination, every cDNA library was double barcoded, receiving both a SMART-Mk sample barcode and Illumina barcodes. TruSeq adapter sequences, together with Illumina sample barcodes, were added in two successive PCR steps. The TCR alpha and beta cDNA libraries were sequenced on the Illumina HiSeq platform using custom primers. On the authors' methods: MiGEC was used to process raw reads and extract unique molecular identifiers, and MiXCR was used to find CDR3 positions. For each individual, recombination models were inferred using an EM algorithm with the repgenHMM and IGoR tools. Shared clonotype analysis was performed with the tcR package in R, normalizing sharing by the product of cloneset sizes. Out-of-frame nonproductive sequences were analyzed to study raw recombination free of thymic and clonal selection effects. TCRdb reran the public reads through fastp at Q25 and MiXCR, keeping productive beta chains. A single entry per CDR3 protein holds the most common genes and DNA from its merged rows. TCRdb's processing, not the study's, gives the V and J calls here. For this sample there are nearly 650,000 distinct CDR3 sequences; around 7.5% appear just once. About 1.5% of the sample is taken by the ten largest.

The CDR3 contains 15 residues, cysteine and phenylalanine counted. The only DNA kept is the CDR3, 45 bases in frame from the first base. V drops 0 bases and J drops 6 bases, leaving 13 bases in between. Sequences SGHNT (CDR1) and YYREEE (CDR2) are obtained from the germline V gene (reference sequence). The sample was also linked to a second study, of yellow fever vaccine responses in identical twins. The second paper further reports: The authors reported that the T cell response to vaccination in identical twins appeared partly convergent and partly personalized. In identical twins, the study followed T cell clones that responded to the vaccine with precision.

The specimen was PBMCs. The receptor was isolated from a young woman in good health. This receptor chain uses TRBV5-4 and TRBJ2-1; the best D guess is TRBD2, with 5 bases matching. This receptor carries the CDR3 CASSLARGNINEQFF. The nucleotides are TGTGCCAGCAGCTTGGCCCGGGGAAACATCAATGAGCAGTTCTTC. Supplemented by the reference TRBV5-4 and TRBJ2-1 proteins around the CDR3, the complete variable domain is ETGVTQSPTHLIKTRGQQVTLRCSSQSGHNTVSWYQQALGQGPQFIFQYYREEENGRGNFPPRFSGLQFPNYSSELNVNALELDDSALYLCASSLARGNINEQFFGPGTRLTVL.